This T cell receptor beta chain was retrieved from a study of blood T cell repertoires in COVID-19. Using immunoSEQ multiplex PCR, the repertoire was profiled, and TCRdb retains in-frame clones only, with some absent. The sample consists of 130,000 to 150,000 clones, approximately 80% of them appearing once. This CDR3 is built from 15 residues. CDR1 is MNHEY and CDR2 is SVGAGI in the germline V gene. V shed 5 bases, J shed 2 bases, and the junction held 2 bases outside the gene matches. The receptor was isolated from a man in his 60s with active or convalescent COVID-19. Material: peripheral blood. J is TRBJ2-1 and V is TRBV6-5, with 11 nucleotides matching TRBD2. As DNA, the CDR3 is TGTGCCAGCAGTATACTAGCGGGAGCCTACAATGAGCAGTTCTTC. Translating it yields CASSILAGAYNEQFF.